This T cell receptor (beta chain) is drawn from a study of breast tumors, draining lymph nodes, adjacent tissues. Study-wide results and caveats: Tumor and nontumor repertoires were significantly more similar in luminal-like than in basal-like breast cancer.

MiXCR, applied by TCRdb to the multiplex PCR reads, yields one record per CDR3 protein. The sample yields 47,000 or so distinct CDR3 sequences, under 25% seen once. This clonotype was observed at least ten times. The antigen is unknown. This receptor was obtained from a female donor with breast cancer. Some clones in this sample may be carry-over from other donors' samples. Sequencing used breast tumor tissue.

The CDR3 spells CASSGDMDMSYTF. CDR3 DNA sequence: TGTGCCAGCAGTGGAGACATGGACATGAGCTACACCTTC. V gene TRBV6-1 combines with J gene TRBJ1-2, with D maybe TRBD1 (5 bases). This CDR3 region has 13 residues. Looked up from germline, CDR1 is MNHNS and CDR2 is SASEGT. Trimming pared 4 bases from V and 9 bases from J, leaving 15 bases between.